Given below is one TCR beta chain in context. Its antigen is unidentified. The CDR3 is 18 residues long. V shed 1 base, J shed 0 bases, and the junction held 15 bases outside the gene matches. Germline CDR1 and CDR2: SQVTM and ANQGSEA. Assay: immunoSEQ multiplex PCR; the TCRdb copy retains only in-frame clones and omits some. Of 200,000 to 300,000 clones listed, about 90% are singletons. These data originate in a study of cytomegalovirus exposure and HLA in healthy donors. Study-wide context: It was reported in a later analysis that the 100 to 150 validation repertoires used the same platform as the 666 first-cohort repertoires.

Study-level findings and limits: Among TCR sequences, most were rare, though some public TCRs appeared in many donors. Cytomegalovirus-associated TCR beta chains were listed, numbering 164.

The study drew the donors from its approximately 110-subject validation cohort, separate from the 666-subject first cohort. The sequenced sample consisted of PBMCs. The TCR originated in a woman aged 25 to 45 in good health and CMV-seronegative. V gene TRBV29-1 combines with J gene TRBJ2-7, with TRBD2 matching 7 bases. CDR3 region: CSVEGMGLNGGSSYEQYF. The CDR3, as DNA: TGCAGCGTTGAAGGTATGGGACTAAATGGGGGTTCCTCCTACGAGCAGTACTTC.